The 15 T cell receptor beta chains presented below share a single source sample, sequenced in a study of cytomegalovirus exposure and HLA in healthy donors (TCRdb year 2017). The method behind the library was the immunoSEQ multiplex PCR assay. The multiplex PCR relied on a mix of 60 forward primers for TCR Vbeta segments and 13 reverse primers for TCR Jbeta segments. Here the immuneACCESS table is served through TCRdb, limited to in-frame sequences with V and J called. Missing clones are a known gap in these copies; in checked studies unresolved V genes cover under half, and the rest lacks a known reason. This sample lists about 110,000 clones; around 80% were detected once. Jointly, the top ten make up around 5% of the sample. Source material: PBMCs. The receptors were gathered from a man aged 25-40 years in good health and CMV-seropositive.

The count of this clone is one. The rearrangement joins TRBV5-1 to TRBJ2-5; TRBD2 matches at 11 bases. The CDR3 covers 16 residues. Germline CDR1 reads SGHRS; CDR2 reads YFSETQ. V shed 2 bases and J 1 base; nucleotides not matched to a gene: 4. In DNA, the CDR3 is TGCGCCAGCAGCTTCCTAGCGGGGGGCGTCCAAGAGACCCAGTACTTC. This codes for CASSFLAGGVQETQYF.

The chain uses TRBV6-5 and TRBJ2-7; TRBD2 might be the D (5 bases). The CDR3 has 12 amino acids. Trimming shortened V by 4 bases and J by 7 bases, and 11 bases separated the two germline ends. CDR1 is MNHEY, CDR2 SVGAGI, per germline. In DNA, the CDR3 is TGTGCCAGCAGTTTACATACGGGGGAGCAGTACTTC. Residues: CASSLHTGEQYF.

This chain connects TRBV27 to TRBJ1-2; D is ambiguous. Between the trimmed V and J ends, which lost 6 bases and 3 bases, there was a span of 23 bases. The CDR3 contains 17 residues. CDR1 MNHEY and CDR2 SMNVEV come from the germline V gene (reference sequence). In DNA form, the CDR3 reads TGTGCCAGCAGCACCCACCCGGCAGCCGGGCGGGACTATGGCTACACCTTC. Residues: CASSTHPAAGRDYGYTF.

The chain carries TRBV11-1 and TRBJ1-5, with D possibly matching TRBD1 (6 bases). Trimming took 1 base from V and 2 from J, leaving 9 bases between them. CDR3 length equals 15 residues. Germline V CDR1 and CDR2: SGHAT, FQDESV (reference sequence). The CDR3 DNA reads TGTGCCAGCAGCTTAGACGCAGGGGGCAATCAGCCCCAGCATTTT. Its translation: CASSLDAGGNQPQHF.

V usage is TRBV12-5 and J usage is TRBJ2-5; no clear D gene. CDR1 and CDR2 from the germline V gene are LGHNT and FRNRAP. The CDR3 totals 14 residues. Trimming removed 0 bases at V and 2 bases at J, with 7 bases between. CDR3 amino acids: CASGLVPGQETQYF. CDR3 coding DNA: TGTGCTAGTGGTTTGGTCCCAGGACAAGAGACCCAGTACTTC.

This clone was observed a handful of times. The chain recombines TRBV5-1 with TRBJ1-5, with no clear D. V lost 0 bases and J 7 bases, leaving 8 bases between the germline ends. This CDR3 is built from 13 residues. From germline, CDR1 is SGHRS and CDR2 YFSETQ. CDR3: CASSLDGEQPQHF. The CDR3 region has the DNA TGCGCCAGCAGCTTGGACGGGGAACAGCCCCAGCATTTT.

The rearrangement joins TRBV5-1 to TRBJ2-3; the match to TRBD2 covers 7 bases. Losses at the gene ends were 0 bases for V and 5 bases for J; bases not matched to a gene: 9. Germline loops: CDR1 SGHRS, CDR2 YFSETQ. This CDR3 is built from 16 residues. CDR3: CASSLVDGGSGDTQYF. The CDR3 coding sequence is TGCGCCAGCAGCTTGGTTGACGGGGGGAGTGGAGATACGCAGTATTTT. Full variable domain (rest looked up from reference TRBV5-1 and TRBJ2-3): KAGVTQTPRYLIKTRGQQVTLSCSPISGHRSVSWYQQTPGQGLQFLFEYFSETQRNKGNFPGRFSGRQFSNSRSEMNVSTLELGDSALYLCASSLVDGGSGDTQYFGPGTRLTVL.

Comment on this clone: An end of the junction differs from the germline gene, which may be a read error. The V gene is TRBV19, the J gene TRBJ1-2, with D tentatively TRBD1 (6 bases). The germline V gene has CDR1 LNHDA and CDR2 SQIVND (reference sequence). This CDR3 spans 13 amino acids. Here the CDR3 DNA reads TGTGCCGGTAGTTTCGGACAGTACTATGGCTACACCTTC. It yields the protein CAGSFGQYYGYTF.

The rearrangement joins TRBV30 to TRBJ1-1; TRBD1 matches at 7 bases. Germline CDR1 and CDR2: GTSNPN and SVGIG (reference sequence). The CDR3 loop spans 14 amino acids. V lost 5 bases to trimming and J lost 0 bases; unmatched junction nucleotides: 6. The CDR3 spells CAWGWTGVNTEAFF. The CDR3 region has the DNA TGTGCCTGGGGTTGGACAGGAGTGAACACTGAAGCTTTCTTT.

This clone was counted a few times. This chain connects TRBV10-3 to TRBJ2-7, with TRBD2 as a possible D gene (6 bases). The germline V gene encodes CDR1 ENHRY and CDR2 SYGVKD. The CDR3 length is 12 residues. V lost 7 bases, J lost 3 bases, and 10 bases lay in between. The CDR3 DNA is TGTGCCATCACTACCGGGAGCTACGAGCAGTACTTC. It is translated as CAITTGSYEQYF.

The rearrangement joins TRBV28 to TRBJ2-3; D perhaps matches TRBD1 (5 bases). The CDR3 is made up of 14 amino acids. In germline, CDR1 is MDHEN, CDR2 SYDVKM. V lost 6 bases and J lost 0, with 10 bases in between. The CDR3 DNA sequence: TGTGCCAGCAGGACGGCAGGGAGCACAGATACGCAGTATTTT. It specifies CASRTAGSTDTQYF.

This clone has a handful of counts. DNA of the CDR3: TGTGCCAGCAGCGTAGGAGCTGCGGGGGGGGAAGAGACCCAGTACTTC. Residues: CASSVGAAGGEETQYF. V gene TRBV9 combines with J gene TRBJ2-5, with 9 bases aligning to TRBD2. Germline loops: CDR1 SGDLS, CDR2 YYNGEE. The CDR3 has 16 amino acids. Losses at the gene ends were 0 bases for V and 3 bases for J; bases not matched to a gene: 6. Variable domain in full (rest from reference TRBV9 and TRBJ2-5): DSGVTQTPKHLITATGQRVTLRCSPRSGDLSVYWYQQSLDQGLQFLIQYYNGEERAKGNILERFSAQQFPDLHSELNLSSLELGDSALYFCASSVGAAGGEETQYFGPGTRLLVL.

The chain has TRBV9 and TRBJ2-6; 7 bases line up with TRBD1. Germline V gene lookup returns CDR1 SGDLS and CDR2 YYNGEE. V shed 4 bases, J shed 2 bases, and the junction held 9 bases outside the gene matches. The CDR3 has 17 residues. This CDR3 is CASSSTGAITGANVLTF. The CDR3, as DNA: TGTGCCAGCAGCTCCACAGGGGCTATAACTGGGGCCAACGTCCTGACTTTC.

The chain combines TRBV14 with TRBJ2-5; D possibly corresponds to TRBD1 (6 bases). Matching the DNA end better, TRBJ2-7 makes the J call doubtful. The CDR3 is made up of 16 amino acids. Germline CDR1 and CDR2: SGHDN and FVKESK. In DNA form, the CDR3 reads TGTGCCAGCAGCCAAGATTTCCTGGGACACCCCTACGAGCAGTACTTC. It translates to CASSQDFLGHPYEQYF.

V and J are TRBV28 and TRBJ1-1; weak D call: TRBD1 (6 bases). CDR3 size: 17 residues. Germline loops: CDR1 MDHEN, CDR2 SYDVKM. V lost 5 bases to trimming and J lost 1 base, with 20 bases between them. The CDR3 loop reads CASSTPPGTSQNTEAFF. The DNA of the CDR3 is TGTGCCAGCAGTACCCCTCCGGGGACAAGTCAGAACACTGAAGCTTTCTTT.